This T cell receptor (beta chain) was found in a study of blood T cell repertoires in COVID-19. Per the original methods: Using reference gene primer amplification, nucleated cell counts were estimated. Some clones are missing from TCRdb's copy, which holds only in-frame ones; the method was immunoSEQ multiplex PCR. From that table come the V and J calls and clone size; the DNA was used to work out D and trimming. The sample carries under 5,000 clones, around 73% recorded once. Trimming left V 0 bases short and J 6 bases short, with 7 bases between. CDR1 and CDR2 (germline): SNHLY, FYNNEI. CDR3 length equals 13 residues.

The receptor was isolated from a human donor with active or convalescent COVID-19. The donor label of this sample is uncertain. The sample was peripheral blood. The chain is built from TRBV2 and TRBJ2-3; D is unresolved. CDR3 sequence (DNA): TGTGCCAGCAGTGAAGCGGTGAGCGATACGCAGTATTTT. Translated, it gives CASSEAVSDTQYF.